Included here is one TCR beta chain sequence, with context. The antigen is unknown. This sample stems from a study of graft-versus-host responses after intestinal transplantation. Regarding the study as a whole: Detection of GvH clones occurred in recipient marrow, and some had their first appearance in ileum or blood.

The CDR3 runs 12 residues. Per germline, CDR1 MDHEN and CDR2 SYDVKM. V lost 5 bases and J lost 6, with 11 bases in between. The protocol was immunoSEQ multiplex PCR, while the TCRdb copy is restricted to in-frame clones and leaves out a portion. In the table there are some 100,000 clones, around 92% of which are singletons. Sequenced material: unstimulated CD8+ T cells sorted from spleen or lymph node cells, taken before transplant. V and J are TRBV28 and TRBJ2-7; D is undetermined. The sequence derives from a human donor who was the organ donor for an intestinal transplant. CDR3 region: CASSAGYREQYF. CDR3 DNA sequence: TGTGCCAGCAGTGCCGGGTACCGCGAGCAGTACTTC.